This T cell receptor (beta chain) was retrieved from a study of shared clonotypes between healthy human individuals. From germline, CDR1 is ENHRY and CDR2 SYGVKD. The CDR3 runs to 13 residues. The germline V and J ends were trimmed by 4 bases and 0 bases, with 7 bases remaining between them. Clones were sequenced by immunoSEQ multiplex PCR, and TCRdb holds only the in-frame ones, with some missing. This repertoire shows roughly 2.5 million clones, 85% to 95% found once; its top ten account for more than 0.12%. This clone was seen a handful of times. The chain has TRBV10-3 and TRBJ2-7; D call uncertain. Sequencing used naive CD4+ T cells sorted from blood. Documented subset: CD45RA+ positively selected. This sequence originates from a man between 18 and 29 years old in good health. CDR3 sequence: CAISAAVSYEQYF. The CDR3 coding sequence is TGTGCCATCAGTGCGGCAGTCTCCTACGAGCAGTACTTC.